Below are 2 T cell receptor beta chains sequenced from a single sample in a study of CD8 T cells in ankylosing spondylitis (dated by TCRdb to 2017 to 2019). Library prep was done by 5' RACE. Sequencer: Illumina HiSeq 2500. TCRdb handled the public reads itself, with Q25 trimming in fastp and clone calling in MiXCR, and kept productive beta chains. When rows share a CDR3 protein, they turn into one entry using the most common DNA and genes. A total of 200,000 to 300,000 distinct CDR3 sequences appear in this sample, 8.2% of them only once. More than 4.5% of the sample rests with the top ten. Input material: blood, either unsorted or a sorted T cell fraction (not recorded which). The receptors derive from a female donor with ankylosing spondylitis or in good health (not recorded which).

This clonotype was seen many times. The V and J genes are TRBV5-1 and TRBJ2-3, with TRBD2 matching 13 bases. V lost 4 bases and J lost 0; bases outside the gene matches: 2. Germline CDR1 SGHRS, CDR2 YFSETQ. This CDR3 is built from 16 residues. The CDR3 region is CASSPLAGGSTDTQYF. The CDR3, as DNA: TGCGCCAGCAGCCCACTAGCGGGAGGGAGCACAGATACGCAGTATTTT.

This clonotype was counted at least ten times. This sequence joins TRBV20-1 and TRBJ2-3; TRBD1 is a possible D gene (5 bases). V was shortened by 3 bases and J by 4 bases, with 8 bases between the two germline ends. The CDR3 consists of 12 residues. In germline, CDR1 is DFQATT, CDR2 SNEGSKA (reference sequence). The CDR3 here is CSASAGSDTQYF. CDR3 nucleotide sequence: TGCAGTGCTAGTGCAGGGTCAGATACGCAGTATTTT.